The sequence of this TCR beta chain was determined in a study of cytomegalovirus exposure and HLA in healthy donors. The PCR contained 60 Vbeta and 13 Jbeta primers. Data came from immunoSEQ multiplex PCR; TCRdb stores just in-frame clones and leaves some out. Of about 180,000 clones listed, around four fifths are singletons. Trimming stripped 1 base from V and 3 bases from J, with 13 bases between. This CDR3 is built from 15 residues. The germline gives CDR1 SGHDT, CDR2 YYEEEE. Study observations and caveats: Being indistinguishable, some V segments were excluded, TRBV6-2 and TRBV6-3 among them. A prior analysis recorded that most TCR beta V segments were productive about 90% or about 30% of the time.

As regards this clone: Antigen specificity is unknown.

Sequencing input: PBMCs. This chain links TRBV5-6 with TRBJ1-1; D gene ambiguous. The receptor was isolated from a boy aged 2 to 10 in good health and CMV-seronegative. The CDR3 sequence: CASSLLAQVYTEAFF. CDR3 coding DNA: TGTGCCAGCAGCTTGTTGGCCCAGGTCTACACTGAAGCTTTCTTT.